These 27 T cell receptor beta chains came from one sample sequenced in a study of shared clonotypes between healthy human individuals. The data were produced by immunoSEQ multiplex PCR, yet TCRdb's version contains in-frame clones alone and is incomplete. Among about 2.4 million clones listed, 93% were seen once. Sequenced sample: naive CD4+ T cells from PBMCs. Subset defined: CD45RA+ positively selected. Source of these receptors: a young man in good health. Some clones in this sample may be carry-over from other donors' samples.

V and J are TRBV30 and TRBJ1-6, with TRBD1 identical over 7 bases. Germline CDR1 reads GTSNPN; CDR2 reads SVGIG (reference sequence). The CDR3 runs to 17 residues. After removal of 4 bases from V and 3 bases from J, the junction contained 12 bases not matched to a gene. DNA for the CDR3: TGTGCCTGGACCGGTGGGGGGACAGCTAACTATAATTCACCCCTCCACTTT. Translating it yields CAWTGGGTANYNSPLHF.

This clone was seen more than once but under ten times. The chain links TRBV18 to TRBJ1-1; 9 nucleotides align to TRBD1. From germline, CDR1 is KGHSH and CDR2 LQKENI. V gave up 1 base and J gave up 3 bases; unmatched junction bases: 3. The CDR3 extends over 15 amino acids. CDR3 loop: CASSPLTGGDTEAFF. CDR3 bases: TGTGCCAGCTCACCACTGACAGGGGGAGACACTGAAGCTTTCTTT.

The chain carries TRBV5-6 and TRBJ2-5, with 7 bases identical to TRBD2. The germline V gene has CDR1 SGHDT and CDR2 YYEEEE. The CDR3 length is 14 residues. V dropped 0 bases and J dropped 4; count of bases not matched to a gene: 3. DNA for the CDR3: TGTGCCAGCAGCTTGGCCCAGCGGGGAGAGACCCAGTACTTC. Residues: CASSLAQRGETQYF.

The chain recombines TRBV9 with TRBJ2-1; TRBD2 agrees at 9 bases. This CDR3 region has 17 residues. Germline CDR1 SGDLS, CDR2 YYNGEE. V lost 4 bases to trimming and J lost 0 bases; unmatched junction nucleotides: 8. CDR3 coding DNA: TGTGCCAGCAGCCGAAATAGCGGGGGAAGCTCCTACAATGAGCAGTTCTTC. Translating it yields CASSRNSGGSSYNEQFF. Supplemented by reference TRBV9 and TRBJ2-1, the full variable domain reads DSGVTQTPKHLITATGQRVTLRCSPRSGDLSVYWYQQSLDQGLQFLIQYYNGEERAKGNILERFSAQQFPDLHSELNLSSLELGDSALYFCASSRNSGGSSYNEQFFGPGTRLTVL.

The chain combines TRBV10-2 with TRBJ2-7; 13 positions match TRBD2. Germline V gives CDR1 WSHSY, CDR2 SAAADI. This CDR3 has 15 residues. The trim removed 6 bases at V and 2 bases at J, leaving 4 bases unmatched. For the CDR3, the DNA is TGCGCCAGCAGGCTAGGACTAGCGGGAGCCTACGAGCAGTACTTC. Its translation: CASRLGLAGAYEQYF.

The chain couples TRBV6-4 to TRBJ1-3; TRBD1 is a possible D gene (6 bases). The V end was cut by 4 bases, the J end by 9 bases, with 13 bases between. Germline V gene data show CDR1 as MRHNA and CDR2 as SNTAGT. The CDR3 runs 13 residues. The CDR3 coding sequence is TGTGCCAGCAGTGCCCAGGACAGCGGCACCATATATTTT. Protein product: CASSAQDSGTIYF.

The chain couples TRBV25-1 to TRBJ1-4; D might be TRBD1 (6 bases). Germline-derived CDR1 and CDR2 are MGHDK and SYGVNS. The CDR3 is 14 amino acids. Trimming removed 7 bases at V and 8 bases at J, with 17 bases between. CDR3: CASTSRGAGEKLFF. The DNA of the CDR3 is TGTGCCAGCACCTCACGGGGGGCAGGAGAAAAACTGTTTTTT.

The rearrangement uses TRBV5-1 and TRBJ2-3; D remains unclear. CDR1 is SGHRS, CDR2 YFSETQ, per germline. The CDR3 covers 15 residues. Trimming cost V 1 base and J 3 bases, with 12 bases left between them. CDR3 in DNA: TGCGCCAGCAGCTTGACCTTAAGCCCAACAGATACGCAGTATTTT. This encodes CASSLTLSPTDTQYF. The full variable domain, in which reference TRBV5-1 and TRBJ2-3 provide the parts outside the CDR3, is KAGVTQTPRYLIKTRGQQVTLSCSPISGHRSVSWYQQTPGQGLQFLFEYFSETQRNKGNFPGRFSGRQFSNSRSEMNVSTLELGDSALYLCASSLTLSPTDTQYFGPGTRLTVL.

The chain couples TRBV5-5 to TRBJ1-5; D remains ambiguous. The CDR3 consists of 14 residues. The germline V gene encodes CDR1 SGHKS and CDR2 YYEKEE (reference sequence). The V and J ends lost 4 bases and 7 bases respectively, with 15 bases between them. CDR3 bases: TGTGCCAGCAGCCCGGCTGGCGCGGGCCAGCCCCAGCATTTT. Translation: CASSPAGAGQPQHF. The variable domain in full, with the rest retrieved from reference TRBV5-5 and TRBJ1-5, is DAGVTQSPTHLIKTRGQQVTLRCSPISGHKSVSWYQQVLGQGPQFIFQYYEKEERGRGNFPDRFSARQFPNYSSELNVNALLLGDSALYLCASSPAGAGQPQHFGDGTRLSIL.

The rearrangement joins TRBV28 to TRBJ1-3; D unresolved. Between the trimmed V and J ends, which lost 3 bases and 2 bases, there was a span of 11 bases. The CDR3 length is 15 residues. The germline V gene has CDR1 MDHEN and CDR2 SYDVKM. CDR3 sequence reads: CASSFPTTAGNTIYF. Here the CDR3 DNA reads TGTGCCAGCAGTTTCCCCACTACAGCTGGAAACACCATATATTTT.

The V and J genes are TRBV29-1 and TRBJ1-1; a weak D match, TRBD1 (6 bases). Germline assignment: CDR1 SQVTM and CDR2 ANQGSEA. The CDR3 has 15 amino acids. V lost 4 bases to trimming and J lost 1 base, with 16 bases between them. The CDR3 DNA is TGCAGCGTTGCGGGATCGGGGGCTAGGAACACTGAAGCTTTCTTT. It is translated as CSVAGSGARNTEAFF.

The chain is built from TRBV12-5 and TRBJ1-5; D is ambiguous. V was shortened by 3 bases and J by 1 base, with 13 bases between the two germline ends. The CDR3 has 16 amino acids. The germline gives CDR1 LGHNT, CDR2 FRNRAP. As DNA, the CDR3 is TGTGCTAGTGGTTTCCCTTTTACGCCCAGCAATCAGCCCCAGCATTTT. This translates into CASGFPFTPSNQPQHF.

The chain couples TRBV15 to TRBJ2-7; no definite D call. Germline V gene sequence: CDR1 LNHNV, CDR2 YYDKDF (reference sequence). This CDR3 region has 13 residues. Trimming took off 0 bases at V and 3 bases at J, with 6 bases between the two ends. CDR3 bases: TGTGCCACCAGCAGAGATGGGTTCTACGAGCAGTACTTC. Translating it yields CATSRDGFYEQYF.

The genes are TRBV25-1 and TRBJ2-5; D gene ambiguous. Germline lookup yields CDR1 MGHDK and CDR2 SYGVNS. CDR3 size: 12 residues. The germline V and J ends were trimmed by 4 bases and 6 bases, with 9 bases remaining between them. The CDR3 here is CASSVTSQTQYF. DNA of the CDR3: TGTGCCAGCAGTGTAACAAGTCAGACCCAGTACTTC.

The chain combines TRBV5-1 with TRBJ2-5, with D maybe TRBD1 (6 bases). Germline CDR1 reads SGHRS; CDR2 reads YFSETQ. This CDR3 comprises 16 residues. With 0 bases removed from V and 2 bases from J, the gap between germline ends came to 14 bases. The chain's CDR3 is CASSLGQRGIQETQYF. In nucleotides, the CDR3 is TGCGCCAGCAGCTTGGGGCAGAGGGGGATTCAAGAGACCCAGTACTTC.

V gene TRBV7-6 combines with J gene TRBJ1-1, with 8 bases matching TRBD1. Germline V gene lookup returns CDR1 SGHVS and CDR2 FNYEAQ. The V segment lost 4 bases and the J segment 2 bases; nucleotides outside the gene matches: 9. The CDR3 spans 16 residues. The CDR3 sequence: CASSSVQGGANTEAFF. The CDR3 DNA is TGTGCCAGCAGCTCGGTACAGGGGGGGGCTAACACTGAAGCTTTCTTT.

V usage is TRBV12-2 and J usage is TRBJ2-7; the table's D call of TRBD1 was not tested on the DNA. TRBV12-2 is deemed a pseudogene. There are 14 residues in the CDR3. CDR3 loop: CASRLTGQTYEQYF. The CDR3 DNA reads as TGTGCAAGTCGCCTTACCGGACAGACCTACGAGCAGTACTTC.

V gene TRBV18 combines with J gene TRBJ2-1; D is undetermined. Looked up from germline, CDR1 is KGHSH and CDR2 is LQKENI. The CDR3 has 14 amino acids. The V end was cut by 2 bases, the J end by 6 bases, with 11 bases between. The CDR3 DNA sequence: TGTGCCAGCTCACCAGTCTTTTCCCCCAATGAGCAGTTCTTC. Its translation: CASSPVFSPNEQFF.

The chain uses TRBV28 and TRBJ1-1, with 7 nucleotides matching TRBD1. Trimming removed 5 bases from V and 10 bases from J; junction bases left unmatched: 10. This CDR3 region has 13 residues. Looked up from germline, CDR1 is MDHEN and CDR2 is SYDVKM. The CDR3 loop is CASSPGQPGRAFF. CDR3 sequence (DNA): TGTGCCAGCAGTCCGGGACAGCCAGGAAGAGCTTTCTTT.

The rearrangement links TRBV29-1 to TRBJ2-5, with D tentatively TRBD1 (6 bases). This CDR3 region has 12 residues. Germline CDR1 is SQVTM and CDR2 is ANQGSEA. V was shortened by 7 bases and J by 5 bases, with 14 bases between the two germline ends. The CDR3 coding sequence is TGCAGCGCAGCAGGGGCTCTGGAGACCCAGTACTTC. Its protein is CSAAGALETQYF.

The rearrangement joins TRBV7-9 to TRBJ2-7; TRBD2 aligns across 12 bases. The germline V gene encodes CDR1 SEHNR and CDR2 FQNEAQ (reference sequence). The length of the CDR3 is 15 residues. The V and J ends lost 3 bases and 7 bases, in that order; junction bases with no gene match: 7. This CDR3 is CASSLELAGGPEQYF. CDR3 nucleotides: TGTGCCAGCAGCTTGGAACTAGCGGGAGGACCTGAGCAGTACTTC.

CDR3 sequence reads: CASSLWAGLKNTEAFF. The DNA of the CDR3 is TGTGCCAGCAGTTTATGGGCAGGGCTGAAGAACACTGAAGCTTTCTTT. The V and J genes are TRBV28 and TRBJ1-1, with D possibly being TRBD1 (5 bases). This CDR3 region has 16 residues. With 0 bases removed from V and 1 base from J, the gap between germline ends came to 12 bases. CDR1 MDHEN and CDR2 SYDVKM come from the germline V gene.

This clone was seen once. This chain links TRBV28 with TRBJ2-7; D is ambiguous. The V gene's germline CDR1 is MDHEN and CDR2 SYDVKM. Trimming left V 4 bases short and J 3 bases short, with 13 bases between. The CDR3 contains 14 residues. The CDR3 sequence: CASSWSRTLYEQYF. CDR3 nucleotides: TGTGCCAGCAGTTGGTCCCGCACCCTCTACGAGCAGTACTTC.

A remark on this clone: The sample has other DNA sequences that encode this CDR3 too. The chain links TRBV5-1 to TRBJ2-1; 7 bases line up with TRBD1. J was trimmed by 6 bases and V by 0 bases; bases with no gene match: 0. The CDR3 loop spans 13 amino acids. Germline V gene data show CDR1 as SGHRS and CDR2 as YFSETQ. The CDR3 DNA is TGCGCCAGCAGCTTGGGGGACAGCAATGAGCAGTTCTTC. Protein product: CASSLGDSNEQFF.

This chain links TRBV7-3 with TRBJ2-2; D call uncertain. The V end lost 5 bases, the J end lost 6 bases, and 16 bases lay between the germline ends. From germline, CDR1 is SGHTA and CDR2 FQGTGA. CDR3 length equals 15 residues. The CDR3 DNA reads as TGTGCCAGCAGCCTCAATCTCATAGCCCCCGGGGAGCTGTTTTTT. Amino acids: CASSLNLIAPGELFF.

The V gene is TRBV6-1, the J gene TRBJ2-7, with a tentative D call TRBD1 (5 bases). The CDR3 has 18 residues. CDR1 and CDR2 (germline): MNHNS, SASEGT. V was pared by 4 bases and J by 3 bases, with 25 bases between. CDR3 residues: CASSGRRTNRGAGYEQYF. CDR3 nucleotide sequence: TGTGCCAGCAGTGGACGCCGAACTAATAGGGGTGCTGGCTACGAGCAGTACTTC.

The rearrangement joins TRBV28 to TRBJ2-5, with TRBD2 matching 11 bases. TRBJ2-7 explains the end of the DNA better; the J call may be wrong. Germline CDR1 MDHEN, CDR2 SYDVKM. The CDR3 length is 16 residues. Here the CDR3 reads CASSPVGTSGTYEQYF. The CDR3, as DNA: TGTGCCAGCAGTCCGGTGGGGACTAGCGGAACCTACGAGCAGTACTTC.